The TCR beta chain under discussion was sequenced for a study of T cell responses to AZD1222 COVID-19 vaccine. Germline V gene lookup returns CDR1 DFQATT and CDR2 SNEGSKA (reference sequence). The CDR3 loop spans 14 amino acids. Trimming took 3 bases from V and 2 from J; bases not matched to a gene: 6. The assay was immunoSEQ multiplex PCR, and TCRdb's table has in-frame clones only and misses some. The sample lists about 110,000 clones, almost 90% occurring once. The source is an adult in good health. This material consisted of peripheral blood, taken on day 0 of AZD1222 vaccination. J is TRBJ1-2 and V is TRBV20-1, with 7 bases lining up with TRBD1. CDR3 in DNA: TGCAGTGCTAGTTCGACAGGGAGAAACTATGGCTACACCTTC. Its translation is CSASSTGRNYGYTF.